This entry describes one T cell receptor beta chain. This sample was included in a study of T-cell reconstitution after alpha-beta-depleted transplantation in children. Germline V gene lookup returns CDR1 MNHEY and CDR2 SMNVEV (reference sequence). V shed 6 bases and J shed 6 bases, with 15 bases lying between them. The CDR3 has 13 residues. The authors prepared the TCRbeta library with unique molecular identifiers. TCRdb analysed the PCR reads with MiXCR anew, one entry per CDR3 protein. This sample has 500,000 or so distinct CDR3 sequences, with approximately 32% found just once. The TCR sequence derives from a human donor who donated a stem cell graft to a child with aplastic anemia. This specimen consisted of PBMCs from the stem cell graft donor, obtained from the stem cell graft. The genes are TRBV27 and TRBJ2-7; no definite D call. Here the CDR3 DNA reads TGTGCCAGCAGCATCACCCAATCGGGCGAGCAGTACGTC. Encoded protein: CASSITQSGEQYV.